This T cell receptor (beta chain) was documented in a study of CD8 T cells in ankylosing spondylitis. Findings of the study overall: Disease-linked clones reportedly concentrated significantly in matched ankylosing spondylitis synovial fluid.

The CDR3 covers 17 residues. Germline CDR1 SNHLY, CDR2 FYNNEI. V lost 1 base, J lost 6 bases, and 12 bases stayed unmatched. MiXCR was run by TCRdb on the 5' RACE reads, yielding one entry per CDR3 protein. The table shows hundreds of thousands of distinct CDR3 sequences, with roughly 8.2% occurring only once. This clonotype was seen at least ten times. The target antigen is unknown. Sequenced sample: blood, either unsorted or a sorted T cell fraction (not recorded which). The chain links TRBV2 to TRBJ2-1, with TRBD2 matching over 7 bases. This receptor was obtained from a female donor with ankylosing spondylitis or in good health (not recorded which). DNA for the CDR3: TGTGCCAGCAGTGAAGAGGCCTGGCGCGGGAGAGGCAATGAGCAGTTCTTC. Residues: CASSEEAWRGRGNEQFF.